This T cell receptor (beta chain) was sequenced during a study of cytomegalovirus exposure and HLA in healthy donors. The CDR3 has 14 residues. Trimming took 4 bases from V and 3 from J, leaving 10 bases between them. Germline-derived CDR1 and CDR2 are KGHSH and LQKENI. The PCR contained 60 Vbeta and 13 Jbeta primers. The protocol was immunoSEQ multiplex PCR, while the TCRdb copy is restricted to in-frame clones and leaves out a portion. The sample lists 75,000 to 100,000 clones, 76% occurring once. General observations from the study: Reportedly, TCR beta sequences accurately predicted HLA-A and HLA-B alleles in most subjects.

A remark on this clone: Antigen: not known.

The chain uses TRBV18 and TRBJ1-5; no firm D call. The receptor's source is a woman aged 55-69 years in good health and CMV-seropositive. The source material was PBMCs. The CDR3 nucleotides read TGTGCCAGCTCACGTGGAGGCGACAATCAGCCCCAGCATTTT. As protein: CASSRGGDNQPQHF.